This T cell receptor beta chain is from a study of CD8+CD57+ T cells in acquired aplastic anemia. Study at large: On average, sorted CD4+ and CD8+ cells gave around 3.3 ug of DNA.

Both TCR beta VDJ combination and CDR3 sequence profiling were carried out. Genomic DNA was the template for this profiling. TCRdb redid the calling of the reads with MiXCR, one entry per CDR3 protein. The sample has about 180,000 distinct CDR3 sequences; 40% to 50% are singletons. A few counts support this clonotype. This CDR3 contains 14 residues. The germline CDR1 and CDR2 sequences are SGHTA and FQGNSA. V lost 5 bases to trimming and J lost 5 bases, with 12 bases between them. The authors sequenced patients whose flow cytometry had shown CD8+CD57+ cell expansion. Every patient was diagnosed with severe acquired aplastic anemia. Blood samples were obtained from patients who had received no prior therapy.

Sequenced material: sorted CD4+, CD8+, or CD8+CD57+ T cells (not recorded which) from PBMCs. The source is a human donor with aplastic anemia. The chain carries TRBV7-2 and TRBJ2-2, with D possibly being TRBD1 (5 bases). DNA for the CDR3: TGTGCCAGCAGCCGCTACCAGGGAACCGGGGAGCTGTTTTTT. Encoded protein: CASSRYQGTGELFF.